The TCR beta chain under discussion was sequenced for a study of T cell responses to AZD1222 COVID-19 vaccine. Libraries were prepared by immunoSEQ multiplex PCR; TCRdb keeps only in-frame clonotypes and omits some of them. The sample lists about 150,000 clones; about nine tenths were seen once. In regard to this clone: Its antigen is unknown.

CDR1 and CDR2 from the germline V gene are MNHEY and SMNVEV (reference sequence). The CDR3 has 16 residues. V shed 2 bases and J 6 bases; nucleotides not matched to a gene: 7. Points from the study as a whole: After two AZD1222 doses, spike-specific TCR breadth and depth rose versus day 0.

This specimen was peripheral blood, taken 28 days after the second AZD1222 dose. The gene calls are TRBV27 and TRBJ1-5; 10 bases fit TRBD1. The TCR originated in an adult who received the AZD1222 COVID-19 vaccine. The CDR3 here is CASSLRWTGGFQPQHF. CDR3 in DNA: TGTGCCAGCAGTTTAAGATGGACAGGGGGATTTCAGCCCCAGCATTTT.